This TCR beta chain was obtained from a study of Ad26.COV2.S vaccination and SARS-CoV-2 variants (dated by TCRdb to the early 2020s). With regard to the full study: The specificity and breadth of SARS-CoV-2-reactive T cell receptors after Ad26.COV2.S vaccination were assessed by TCRbeta repertoire sequencing. A total of around 32 samples were included in the TCR-sequenced set, comprising roughly 19 Ad26.COV2.S vaccine recipients, 5 placebo recipients and 8 SARS-CoV-2 convalescent individuals. Broader findings and caveats from the paper: Spike-specific TCR breadth was higher in Ad26.COV2.S recipients than in placebo recipients (P = 0.0014). Substantial breadth of spike-specific CD8+ and CD4+ T cell responses was reported after vaccination. Non-spike TCR breadth was comparable between vaccine and placebo recipients, consistent with the vaccine containing only spike. According to the authors, total T cell responses may have been underestimated by the TCR breadth and depth analyses.

Concerning this clone: It has no known antigen specificity. No base quality values were provided; no much bigger clone lies one nucleotide off.

The immunoSEQ Assay was used to sequence TCRbeta CDR3 regions. After extraction, genomic DNA underwent amplification by bias-controlled multiplex PCR, followed by high-throughput sequencing. Per the original workflow: Collapsing and filtering of sequences were performed to quantify the absolute abundance of each unique TCRbeta CDR3 region. Usable DNA was measured by amplifying reference genes present in all nucleated cells, and TCRbeta template counts were normalized to that usable DNA to estimate T cell fraction. Repertoire TCRs were annotated as SARS-CoV-2-specific by exact matching of V gene, CDR3 amino acid sequence and J gene to a known reactive TCR set. The reference SARS-CoV-2 TCR set was obtained from MIRA and was filtered for enrichment in COVID-19-positive ImmuneCODE repertoires, whereby public or cross-reactive TCRs were removed. Drawing on the MIRA antigens, annotated TCRs were analysed further at the level of specific ORF or position within ORF. Breadth was defined as annotated unique rearrangements over total unique productive rearrangements; depth was the summed frequency of those rearrangements. Two-sided Wilcoxon rank-sum tests were applied when comparing TCR breadth between groups. As stored in TCRdb, this immuneACCESS dataset retains in-frame rearrangements with V and J assigned. A fraction of the clones does not appear; measured against another copy, unresolved V genes explain less than half of the discrepancy, and the remainder lacks a known reason. D and trimming come from the DNA, and the V and J calls and clone size come from that table. Across this sample there are about 100,000 clones, with around 81% seen only once. Together, the top ten hold 15% to 20% of the sample.

The time point label, read with the paper, signifies: individuals recovered from natural SARS-CoV-2 infection. This sequence originates from a human donor who had recovered from COVID-19. The sequenced sample was peripheral blood, obtained after recovery from COVID-19.

The CDR3 reads as follows: CASSISGGADTQYF. The nucleotide sequence is given as TGCGCCAGCAGCATTAGCGGGGGGGCGGATACGCAGTATTTT. This chain joins TRBV5-1 to TRBJ2-3; the junction holds 11 bases that match TRBD2. Trimming leaves V shorter by 4 bases and J shorter by 6 bases, with the junction holding 4 bases beyond the gene matches. CDR1 and CDR2 (SGHRS, YFSETQ) derive from the germline V gene. From the cysteine through the phenylalanine, the CDR3 covers 14 amino acids. The entry retains the CDR3 DNA only, 42 bases that are in frame from base 1. Reference TRBV5-1 and TRBJ2-3 genes cover what lies past the CDR3, so the full variable domain is KAGVTQTPRYLIKTRGQQVTLSCSPISGHRSVSWYQQTPGQGLQFLFEYFSETQRNKGNFPGRFSGRQFSNSRSEMNVSTLELGDSALYLCASSISGGADTQYFGPGTRLTVL.